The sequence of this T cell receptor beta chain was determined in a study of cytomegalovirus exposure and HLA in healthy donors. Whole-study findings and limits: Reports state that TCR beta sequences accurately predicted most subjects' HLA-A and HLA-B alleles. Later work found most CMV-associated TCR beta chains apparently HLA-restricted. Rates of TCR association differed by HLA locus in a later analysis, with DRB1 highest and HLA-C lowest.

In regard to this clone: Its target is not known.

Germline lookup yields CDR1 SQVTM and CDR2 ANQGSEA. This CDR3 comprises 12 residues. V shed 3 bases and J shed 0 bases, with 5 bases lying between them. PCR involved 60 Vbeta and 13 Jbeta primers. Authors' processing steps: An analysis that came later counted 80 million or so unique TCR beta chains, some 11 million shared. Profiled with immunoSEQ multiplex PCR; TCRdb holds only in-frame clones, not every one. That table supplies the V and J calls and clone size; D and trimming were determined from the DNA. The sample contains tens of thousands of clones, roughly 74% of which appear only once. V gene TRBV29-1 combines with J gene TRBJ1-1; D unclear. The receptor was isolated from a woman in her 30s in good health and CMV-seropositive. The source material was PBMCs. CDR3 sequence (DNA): TGCAGCGTTGACCCGTTGAACACTGAAGCTTTCTTT. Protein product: CSVDPLNTEAFF.